This passage covers 32 T cell receptor beta chains from one sample sequenced in a study of blood T cell repertoires in COVID-19. The protocol was immunoSEQ multiplex PCR, while the TCRdb copy is restricted to in-frame clones and leaves out a portion. The sample comprises 45,000 or so clones, about 85% of which are singletons, and 25% to 35% rests with the top ten. The specimen sequenced was peripheral blood. The receptors originated from an elderly woman with acute or convalescent COVID-19.

The V call is TRBV5-4, the J call TRBJ1-2; D is perhaps TRBD1 (5 bases). Germline assignment: CDR1 SGHNT and CDR2 YYREEE (reference sequence). The V and J ends lost 0 bases and 5 bases respectively, with 8 bases between them. The CDR3 length is 13 residues. The DNA of the CDR3 is TGTGCCAGCAGCTTGGTGGCAGGGTATGGCTACACCTTC. Its translation is CASSLVAGYGYTF.

The rearrangement uses TRBV6-5 and TRBJ2-1; 9 bases map to TRBD2. The CDR3 runs to 15 residues. Germline values: CDR1 MNHEY, CDR2 SVGAGI. Germline trimming cut 7 bases from V and 7 bases from J; bases unmatched to any gene: 11. Here the CDR3 DNA reads TGTGCCAGCAAACGTTTGGGTAGCGGGAGAAATGAGCAGTTCTTC. Protein: CASKRLGSGRNEQFF.

The chain's CDR3 is CAISEPGTGVGNEQFF. The CDR3 DNA follows: TGTGCCATCAGTGAGCCCGGGACAGGGGTTGGGAATGAGCAGTTCTTC. The gene calls are TRBV10-3 and TRBJ2-1, with 10 bases fitting TRBD1. J lost 7 bases, V lost 2 bases, and 8 bases had no gene match. This CDR3 spans 16 amino acids. Germline values: CDR1 ENHRY, CDR2 SYGVKD.

A single count supports this clone. The rearrangement uses TRBV10-3 and TRBJ1-5, with D unresolved. Germline CDR1 ENHRY, CDR2 SYGVKD. Trimming took 0 bases from V and 4 from J, leaving 4 bases between them. The CDR3 has 13 amino acids. The CDR3 region has the DNA TGTGCCATCAGTGAGTCCCCGAATCAGCCCCAGCATTTT. Its translation: CAISESPNQPQHF.

This chain connects TRBV6-2 or TRBV6-3 to TRBJ2-1; TRBD2 matches at 9 bases. V lost 2 bases to trimming and J lost 7 bases; unmatched junction nucleotides: 6. CDR1 and CDR2 (germline): MNHEY, SVGEGT. This CDR3 comprises 15 residues. The CDR3 sequence is CASSYSGRNFNEQFF. CDR3 nucleotide sequence: TGTGCCAGCAGTTACAGCGGGAGGAATTTTAATGAGCAGTTCTTC.

The chain employs TRBV3-1 (or the pseudogene TRBV3-2) and TRBJ2-7; D is unresolved. Germline assignment: CDR1 LGHDT and CDR2 YNNKEL (reference sequence). Deletions cut 1 base from V and 7 bases from J, with 11 bases between. The CDR3 length is 13 residues. The CDR3 here is CASSQVGLGEQYF. In DNA form, the CDR3 reads TGTGCCAGCAGCCAAGTAGGTCTCGGGGAGCAGTACTTC.

The chain couples TRBV12-3 or TRBV12-4 to TRBJ2-7, with 7 bases fitting TRBD1. The CDR3 runs 13 residues. Trimming took 6 bases from V and 1 from J; bases not matched to a gene: 3. Here the CDR3 reads CASSMGQSYEQYF. CDR3 in DNA: TGTGCCAGCAGCATGGGACAGTCCTACGAGCAGTACTTC.

This clone occurred a few times. The rearrangement links TRBV4-1 to TRBJ1-6; D not certain. The CDR3 runs to 15 residues. V shed 3 bases and J shed 2 bases, with 8 bases lying between them. Germline lookup yields CDR1 MGHRA and CDR2 YSYEKL. CDR3 sequence (DNA): TGCGCCAGCAGCCACCCGGTCCCCTATAATTCACCCCTCCACTTT. It codes for CASSHPVPYNSPLHF.

This rearrangement joins TRBV3-1 (or the pseudogene TRBV3-2) to TRBJ1-4; 7 bases map to TRBD1. The CDR3 is made up of 14 amino acids. Germline-derived CDR1 and CDR2 are LGHDT and YNNKEL (reference sequence). The junction had 5 bases not matched to a gene; V was cut back by 3 bases and J by 7 bases. This CDR3 is CASSQKGAPEKLFF. The CDR3, as DNA: TGTGCCAGCAGCCAGAAGGGGGCTCCTGAAAAACTGTTTTTT.

This chain links TRBV9 with TRBJ1-6, with 9 bases fitting TRBD1. The germline gives CDR1 SGDLS, CDR2 YYNGEE. The length of the CDR3 is 18 residues. V lost 4 bases and J lost 9; bases outside the gene matches: 17. CDR3 sequence: CASSPRRDRDRVGSPLHF. CDR3 bases: TGTGCCAGCAGCCCCCGCCGGGACAGGGATAGAGTGGGTTCACCCCTCCACTTT.

The rearrangement uses TRBV28 and TRBJ1-1; D is undetermined. CDR3 size: 11 residues. V gave up 0 bases and J gave up 8 bases, with 4 bases separating them. Germline CDR1 MDHEN, CDR2 SYDVKM. The CDR3 region has the DNA TGTGCCAGCAGTTTATGGGGCGAAGCTTTCTTT. This codes for CASSLWGEAFF. Full variable domain (missing parts from reference TRBV28 and TRBJ1-1): DVKVTQSSRYLVKRTGEKVFLECVQDMDHENMFWYRQDPGLGLRLIYFSYDVKMKEKGDIPEGYSVSREKKERFSLILESASTNQTSMYLCASSLWGEAFFGQGTRLTVV.

The chain recombines TRBV28 with TRBJ1-2; D is possibly TRBD1 (6 bases). Trimming removed 8 bases from V and 7 bases from J, with 20 bases in between. The CDR3 consists of 14 residues. Germline CDR1 is MDHEN and CDR2 is SYDVKM. CDR3 region: CASETRDKLGGYTF. The CDR3 region has the DNA TGTGCCAGCGAAACCCGGGACAAGCTCGGTGGCTACACCTTC.

The rearrangement uses TRBV20-1 and TRBJ1-2, with 8 bases identical to TRBD1. The CDR3 has 14 amino acids. The trim removed 3 bases at V and 2 bases at J, leaving 5 bases unmatched. Looked up from germline, CDR1 is DFQATT and CDR2 is SNEGSKA (reference sequence). The CDR3 loop is CSASGGQENYGYTF. The DNA of the CDR3 is TGCAGTGCTAGTGGGGGACAGGAGAACTATGGCTACACCTTC.

The chain uses TRBV7-2 and TRBJ2-1; 8 bases fit TRBD1. Per the germline V gene, CDR1 is SGHTA and CDR2 is FQGNSA. This CDR3 region has 17 residues. V trimming: 5 bases; J trimming: 6 bases; junction bases outside the gene matches: 15. CDR3 DNA sequence: TGTGCCAGCAGCCCGCGGGTCTGGACAGGGAGTAGCAATGAGCAGTTCTTC. Protein product: CASSPRVWTGSSNEQFF.

Here the CDR3 reads CASSIPGRGGDTEAFF. The CDR3, as DNA: TGTGCCAGTAGTATCCCCGGCCGCGGGGGTGACACTGAAGCTTTCTTT. The chain links TRBV19 to TRBJ1-1, with D possibly TRBD1 on 5 matching bases. CDR1 and CDR2 from the germline V gene are LNHDA and SQIVND (reference sequence). V gave up 3 bases and J gave up 3 bases, with 17 bases separating them. CDR3 length: 16 residues.

The chain links TRBV19 to TRBJ2-1; 8 positions agree with TRBD1. The ends lost 5 bases at V and 0 bases at J; junction bases unmatched: 6. The length of the CDR3 is 16 residues. The germline CDR1 and CDR2 sequences are LNHDA and SQIVND (reference sequence). In nucleotides, the CDR3 is TGTGCCAGTAGTCGACAGGGGTTAAGCTCCTACAATGAGCAGTTCTTC. It codes for CASSRQGLSSYNEQFF.

The chain carries TRBV14 and TRBJ2-5, with TRBD2 matching 10 bases. This CDR3 is built from 17 residues. Germline CDR1 reads SGHDN; CDR2 reads FVKESK. V was clipped by 2 bases and J by 3 bases; unmatched bases: 9. The CDR3 DNA follows: TGTGCCAGCAGCCAACAACTAGCGGGACTAAGCAAAGAGACCCAGTACTTC. This translates into CASSQQLAGLSKETQYF.

The rearrangement joins TRBV7-2 to TRBJ1-2, with 7 bases identical to TRBD1. Germline loops: CDR1 SGHTA, CDR2 FQGNSA. V lost 3 bases to trimming and J lost 4 bases; unmatched junction nucleotides: 2. CDR3 size: 13 residues. The CDR3 region has the DNA TGTGCCAGCAGCTTGGGACAGCTCTATGGCTACACCTTC. This gives the protein CASSLGQLYGYTF.

The rearrangement links TRBV18 to TRBJ2-7; 7 nucleotides align to TRBD1. CDR3 length equals 13 residues. Germline assignment: CDR1 KGHSH and CDR2 LQKENI. J was trimmed by 7 bases and V by 4 bases; bases with no gene match: 7. CDR3 bases: TGTGCCAGCTCACTAGACAGGGTCGATGAGCAGTACTTC. Amino acids: CASSLDRVDEQYF.

V gene TRBV3-1 (or the pseudogene TRBV3-2) combines with J gene TRBJ1-4; tentatively, D is TRBD1 (5 bases). Germline loops: CDR1 LGHDT, CDR2 YNNKEL (reference sequence). Trimming pared 4 bases from V and 6 bases from J, leaving 18 bases between. The CDR3 totals 16 residues. In DNA form, the CDR3 reads TGTGCCAGCAGCCTACCAGGCGGGGCGGGAGATGAAAAACTGTTTTTT. As protein: CASSLPGGAGDEKLFF.

V gene TRBV5-1 combines with J gene TRBJ1-5, with 9 bases lining up with TRBD1. Per the germline V gene, CDR1 is SGHRS and CDR2 is YFSETQ. The CDR3 length is 13 residues. The J segment lost 7 bases and the V segment lost 2 bases, leaving 1 base of the junction unmatched. The chain's CDR3 is CASSLQGAQPQHF. Here the CDR3 DNA reads TGCGCCAGCAGCTTACAGGGGGCCCAGCCCCAGCATTTT.

This clone was seen once. The rearrangement uses TRBV6-5 and TRBJ2-2; a possible D gene is TRBD1 (7 bases). V gave up 1 base and J gave up 5 bases, with 14 bases separating them. This CDR3 comprises 16 residues. Germline CDR1 reads MNHEY; CDR2 reads SVGAGI. CDR3 DNA sequence: TGTGCCAGCAGTTACTTGCGGGCAGGGGGGACCGGGGAGCTGTTTTTT. It is translated as CASSYLRAGGTGELFF.

This chain links TRBV25-1 with TRBJ2-7, with D unresolved. The ends were cut back, 5 bases at V and 1 base at J, with 3 bases in the middle. Germline values: CDR1 MGHDK, CDR2 SYGVNS. The CDR3 runs 11 residues. As DNA, the CDR3 is TGTGCCAGCAGTATATCCTACGAGCAGTACTTC. This sequence encodes CASSISYEQYF.

The J gene is TRBJ2-5, the V gene TRBV19; 8 bases match TRBD1. This CDR3 has 13 amino acids. Per the germline V gene, CDR1 is LNHDA and CDR2 is SQIVND (reference sequence). V trimming: 5 bases; J trimming: 5 bases; junction bases outside the gene matches: 4. CDR3 DNA: TGTGCCAGTAGTGTCCAGGGGGCCGAGACCCAGTACTTC. It specifies CASSVQGAETQYF.

V gene TRBV6-2 or TRBV6-3 combines with J gene TRBJ2-1; D is uncertain. Germline V gene sequence: CDR1 MNHEY, CDR2 SVGEGT. The ends were cut back, 6 bases at V and 8 bases at J, with 8 bases in the middle. The CDR3 runs to 11 residues. The CDR3 spells CASSLLDEQFF. The CDR3 nucleotides read TGTGCCAGCAGCTTACTCGATGAGCAGTTCTTC.

The rearrangement joins TRBV2 to TRBJ1-2; D is ambiguous. CDR3 length: 15 residues. The V end lost 2 bases, the J end lost 3 bases, and 13 bases lay between the germline ends. Germline CDR1 is SNHLY and CDR2 is FYNNEI. The CDR3 sequence: CASSEKRVLHYGYTF. As DNA, the CDR3 is TGTGCCAGCAGTGAAAAACGGGTTTTGCACTATGGCTACACCTTC.

The V and J genes are TRBV6-2 or TRBV6-3 and TRBJ2-1; 13 nucleotides match TRBD2. With V trimmed by 5 bases and J by 0 bases, 13 bases remained unmatched. This CDR3 has 20 amino acids. Germline V CDR1 and CDR2: MNHEY, SVGEGT. The CDR3 nucleotides read TGTGCCAGCAGTCCAAGACTAGCGGGAGGCTATTCGAGCTCCTACAATGAGCAGTTCTTC. It specifies CASSPRLAGGYSSSYNEQFF.

This clone showed up just once. The CDR3 coding sequence is TGTGCCAGCACCGGAACAGTGGGCTATCACACTGAAGCTTTCTTT. Its protein is CASTGTVGYHTEAFF. V and J are TRBV21-1 and TRBJ1-1; the table's D call, TRBD1, has no DNA check behind it. TRBV21-1 is shown as a pseudogene. CDR3 length equals 15 residues.

The chain employs TRBV7-2 and TRBJ2-1, with 8 bases that match TRBD1. This CDR3 has 14 amino acids. Unmatched junction bases numbered 8, after V lost 5 bases and J lost 8 bases. Germline CDR1 is SGHTA and CDR2 is FQGNSA. The CDR3 loop reads CASSPGPGGDEQFF. Written as DNA, the CDR3 is TGTGCCAGCAGCCCGGGACCAGGGGGCGATGAGCAGTTCTTC.

This clone was recorded a few times. CDR3 in amino acids: CASSGRDRDNSPLHF. Written as DNA, the CDR3 is TGCGCCAGCAGCGGTCGGGACAGGGATAATTCACCCCTCCACTTT. This chain connects TRBV4-1 to TRBJ1-6; TRBD1 agrees at 9 bases. Germline-derived CDR1 and CDR2 are MGHRA and YSYEKL. V lost 5 bases to trimming and J lost 5 bases; unmatched junction nucleotides: 4. This CDR3 is built from 15 residues.

This clone appeared once. The V gene is TRBV27, the J gene TRBJ2-3; the D gene is possibly TRBD2 (5 bases). V lost 6 bases, J lost 1 base, and 8 bases lay in between. CDR3 length: 13 amino acids. Germline V gives CDR1 MNHEY, CDR2 SMNVEV (reference sequence). In DNA, the CDR3 is TGTGCCAGCAGACAAGCGGGCACAGATACGCAGTATTTT. This sequence encodes CASRQAGTDTQYF.

V gene TRBV6-5 combines with J gene TRBJ2-1; 12 nucleotides agree with TRBD2. The CDR3 contains 14 residues. Germline V gene sequence: CDR1 MNHEY, CDR2 SVGAGI. Losses at the gene ends were 4 bases for V and 8 bases for J; bases not matched to a gene: 3. CDR3 nucleotide sequence: TGTGCCAGCAGTTCCCCTAGCGGGAGGGATGAGCAGTTCTTC. Encoded protein: CASSSPSGRDEQFF.